This T cell receptor beta chain was recovered during a study of blood T cell repertoires in COVID-19. Study-wide background: The analysed material was cDNA or gDNA that came from T cells, B-cell-depleted T cells, or PBMCs.

Clones were read by immunoSEQ multiplex PCR, and TCRdb kept only the in-frame ones, dropping some. The sample has around 80,000 clones, about 87% seen once. CDR3 size: 16 residues. The germline CDR1 and CDR2 sequences are SGHTA and FQGNSA. With 1 base clipped from V and 6 bases from J, the junction kept 5 bases outside the gene matches. The sequencing sample was made of peripheral blood. The source is a human donor in a cohort sampled during active COVID-19. The chain carries TRBV7-2 and TRBJ1-5; 11 bases fit TRBD1. The CDR3 sequence: CASSLVGQGASQPQHF. As DNA, the CDR3 is TGTGCCAGCAGCTTAGTAGGACAGGGGGCAAGTCAGCCCCAGCATTTT.